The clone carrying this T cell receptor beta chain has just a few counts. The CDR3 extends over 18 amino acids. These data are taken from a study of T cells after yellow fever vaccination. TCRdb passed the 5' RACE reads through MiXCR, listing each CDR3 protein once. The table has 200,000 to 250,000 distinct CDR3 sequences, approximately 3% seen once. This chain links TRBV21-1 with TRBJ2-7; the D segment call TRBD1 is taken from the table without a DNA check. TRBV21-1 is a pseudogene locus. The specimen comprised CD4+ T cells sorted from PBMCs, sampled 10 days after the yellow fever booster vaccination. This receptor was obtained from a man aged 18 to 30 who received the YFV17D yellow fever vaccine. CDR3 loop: CASSKAWEPTGDKDEQYF. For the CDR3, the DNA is TGTGCCAGCAGCAAAGCCTGGGAACCGACAGGGGATAAGGACGAGCAGTACTTC.